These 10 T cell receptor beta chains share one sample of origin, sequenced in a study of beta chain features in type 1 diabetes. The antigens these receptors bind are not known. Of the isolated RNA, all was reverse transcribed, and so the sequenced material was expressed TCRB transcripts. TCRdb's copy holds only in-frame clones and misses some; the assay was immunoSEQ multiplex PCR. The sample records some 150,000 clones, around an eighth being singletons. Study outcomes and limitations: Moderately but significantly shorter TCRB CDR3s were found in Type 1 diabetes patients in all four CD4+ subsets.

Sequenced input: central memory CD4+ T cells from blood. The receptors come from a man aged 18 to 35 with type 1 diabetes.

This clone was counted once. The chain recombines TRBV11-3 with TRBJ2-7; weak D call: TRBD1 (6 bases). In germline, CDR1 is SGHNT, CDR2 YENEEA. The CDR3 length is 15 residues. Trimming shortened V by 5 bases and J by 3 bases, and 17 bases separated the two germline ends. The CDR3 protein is CASSLSDGQSYEQYF. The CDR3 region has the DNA TGTGCCAGCAGCCTAAGCGATGGACAGAGCTACGAGCAGTACTTC.

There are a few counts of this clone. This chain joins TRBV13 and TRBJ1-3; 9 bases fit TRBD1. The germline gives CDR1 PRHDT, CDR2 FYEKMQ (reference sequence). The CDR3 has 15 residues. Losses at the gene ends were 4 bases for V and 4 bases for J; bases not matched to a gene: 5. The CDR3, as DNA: TGTGCCAGCAGCTGGGGACAGGGCTCGGGAAACACCATATATTTT. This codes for CASSWGQGSGNTIYF. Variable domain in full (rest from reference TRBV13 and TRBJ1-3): AAGVIQSPRHLIKEKRETATLKCYPIPRHDTVYWYQQGPGQDPQFLISFYEKMQSDKGSIPDRFSAQQFSDYHSELNMSSLELGDSALYFCASSWGQGSGNTIYFGEGSWLTVV.

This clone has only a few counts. The CDR3 DNA reads TGTGCCTGGAGAAAGCCGCCCGAAACTAACTATGGCTACACCTTC. Amino acids: CAWRKPPETNYGYTF. The V call is TRBV30, the J call TRBJ1-2; D gene ambiguous. Trimming left V 3 bases short and J 0 bases short, with 14 bases between. Germline V lookup: CDR1 GTSNPN, CDR2 SVGIG (reference sequence). This CDR3 has 15 amino acids.

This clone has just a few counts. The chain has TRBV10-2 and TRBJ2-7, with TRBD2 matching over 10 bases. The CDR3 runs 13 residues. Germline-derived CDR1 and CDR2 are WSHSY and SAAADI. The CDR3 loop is CAVELAGVYEQYF. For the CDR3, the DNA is TGCGCGGTAGAGCTAGCGGGGGTCTACGAGCAGTACTTC.

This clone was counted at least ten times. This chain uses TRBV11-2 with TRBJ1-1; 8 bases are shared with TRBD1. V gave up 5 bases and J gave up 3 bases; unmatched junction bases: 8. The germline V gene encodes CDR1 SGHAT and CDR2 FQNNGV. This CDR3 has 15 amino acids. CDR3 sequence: CASSPADRADTEAFF. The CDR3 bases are TGTGCCAGCAGCCCCGCGGACAGGGCTGACACTGAAGCTTTCTTT.

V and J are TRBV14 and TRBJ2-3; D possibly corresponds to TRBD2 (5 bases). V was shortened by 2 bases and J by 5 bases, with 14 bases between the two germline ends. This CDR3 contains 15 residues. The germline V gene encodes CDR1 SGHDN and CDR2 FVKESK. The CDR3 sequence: CASSQQTRGGDTQYF. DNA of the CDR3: TGTGCCAGCAGCCAACAGACTCGAGGAGGAGATACGCAGTATTTT.

CDR3 bases: TGTGCCAGCAGTTACTCGGTGATAGCGAACACTGAAGCTTTCTTT. Translated: CASSYSVIANTEAFF. This chain uses TRBV6-5 with TRBJ1-1; D is uncertain. Between the trimmed V and J ends, which lost 0 bases and 1 base, there was a span of 9 bases. Looked up from germline, CDR1 is MNHEY and CDR2 is SVGAGI. CDR3 length: 15 amino acids.

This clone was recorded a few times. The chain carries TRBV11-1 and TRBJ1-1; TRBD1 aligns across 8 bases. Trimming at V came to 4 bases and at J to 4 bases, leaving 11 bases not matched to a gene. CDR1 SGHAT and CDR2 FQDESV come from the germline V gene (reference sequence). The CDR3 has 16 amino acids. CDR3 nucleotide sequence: TGTGCCAGCAGCTCCTTTGGACAGGGAGAGGGCACTGAAGCTTTCTTT. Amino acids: CASSSFGQGEGTEAFF.

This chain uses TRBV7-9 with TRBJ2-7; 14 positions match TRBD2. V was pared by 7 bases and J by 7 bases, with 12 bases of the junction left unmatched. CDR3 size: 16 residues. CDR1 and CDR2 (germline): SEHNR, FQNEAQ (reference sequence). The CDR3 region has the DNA TGTGCCAGCACCCTAGCGGGGACTAGCGGGGGCGGGGAGCAGTACTTC. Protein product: CASTLAGTSGGGEQYF. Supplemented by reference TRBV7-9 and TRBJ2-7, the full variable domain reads DTGVSQNPRHKITKRGQNVTFRCDPISEHNRLYWYRQTLGQGPEFLTYFQNEAQLEKSRLLSDRFSAERPKGSFSTLEIQRTEQGDSAMYLCASTLAGTSGGGEQYFGPGTRLTVT.

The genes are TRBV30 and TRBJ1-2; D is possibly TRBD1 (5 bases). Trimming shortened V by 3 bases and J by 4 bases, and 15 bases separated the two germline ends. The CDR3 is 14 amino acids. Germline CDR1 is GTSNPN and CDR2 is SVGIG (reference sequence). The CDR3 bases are TGTGCCTGGAGGGTGGCAGGGCTTACCTATGGCTACACCTTC. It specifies CAWRVAGLTYGYTF.